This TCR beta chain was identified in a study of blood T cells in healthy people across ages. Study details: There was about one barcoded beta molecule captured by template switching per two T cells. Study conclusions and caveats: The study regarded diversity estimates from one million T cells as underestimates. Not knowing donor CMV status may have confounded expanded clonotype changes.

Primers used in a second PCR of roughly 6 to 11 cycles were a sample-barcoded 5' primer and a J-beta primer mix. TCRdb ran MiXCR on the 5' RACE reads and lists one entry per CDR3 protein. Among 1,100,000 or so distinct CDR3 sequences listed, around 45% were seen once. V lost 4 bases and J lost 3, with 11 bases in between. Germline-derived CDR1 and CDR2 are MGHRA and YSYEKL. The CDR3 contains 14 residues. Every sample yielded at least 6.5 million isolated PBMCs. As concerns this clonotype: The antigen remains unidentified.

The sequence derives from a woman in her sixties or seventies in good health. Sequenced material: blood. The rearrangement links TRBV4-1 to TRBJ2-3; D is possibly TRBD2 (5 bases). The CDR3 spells CASSPLTKTDTQYF. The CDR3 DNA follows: TGCGCCAGCAGCCCATTGACTAAAACAGATACGCAGTATTTT.